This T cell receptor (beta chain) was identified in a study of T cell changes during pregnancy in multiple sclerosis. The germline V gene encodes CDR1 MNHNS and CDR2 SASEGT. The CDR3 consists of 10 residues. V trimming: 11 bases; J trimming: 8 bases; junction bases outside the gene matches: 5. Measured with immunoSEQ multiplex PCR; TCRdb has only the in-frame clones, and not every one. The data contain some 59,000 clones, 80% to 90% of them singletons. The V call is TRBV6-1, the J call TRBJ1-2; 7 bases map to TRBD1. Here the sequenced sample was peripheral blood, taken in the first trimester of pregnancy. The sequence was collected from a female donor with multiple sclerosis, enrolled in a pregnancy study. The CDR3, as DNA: TGTGCCTCAGGGGACAGCGGCTACACCTTC. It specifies CASGDSGYTF.